This TCR beta chain was documented in a study of technical replicates of blood from a few donors. The V end was cut by 6 bases, the J end by 0 bases, with 15 bases between. CDR1 is MNHNS and CDR2 is SASEGT in the germline V gene. The CDR3 totals 15 residues. Sequenced by immunoSEQ multiplex PCR; TCRdb stores in-frame clones only, minus some. The sample carries roughly 56,000 clones, 70% to 90% recorded once. The J gene is TRBJ2-7, the V gene TRBV6-1; a possible D gene is TRBD1 (6 bases). The receptor comes from a human donor in good health. Some clones in this sample may be carry-over from other donors' samples. Sequenced material: PBMCs. The CDR3, as DNA: TGTGCCAGCAGAAGCAGGGACACAATCTCCTACGAGCAGTACTTC. It specifies CASRSRDTISYEQYF.